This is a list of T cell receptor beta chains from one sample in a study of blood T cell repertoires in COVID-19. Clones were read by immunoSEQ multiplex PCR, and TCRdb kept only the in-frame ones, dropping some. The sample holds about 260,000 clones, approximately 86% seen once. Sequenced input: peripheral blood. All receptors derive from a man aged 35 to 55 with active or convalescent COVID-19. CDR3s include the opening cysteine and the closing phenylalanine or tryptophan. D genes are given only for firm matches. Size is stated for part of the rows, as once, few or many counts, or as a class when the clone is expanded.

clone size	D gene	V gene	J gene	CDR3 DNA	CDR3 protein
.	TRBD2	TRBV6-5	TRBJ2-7	TGTGCCAGCAGTTACGCGGGGGGGCAGAGCTCCTACGAGCAGTACTTC	CASSYAGGQSSYEQYF
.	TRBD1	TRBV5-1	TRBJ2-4	TGCGCCAGCAGCTTGGAAGGTAGGGGGCTGAACATTCAGTACTTC	CASSLEGRGLNIQYF
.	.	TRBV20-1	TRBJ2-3	TGCAGTGCTAGTCGGGGGACCGTCACAGATACGCAGTATTTT	CSASRGTVTDTQYF
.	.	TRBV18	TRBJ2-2	TGTGCCAGCTCACCATCCGGCAGGGGTTCCACCGGGGAGCTGTTTTTT	CASSPSGRGSTGELFF
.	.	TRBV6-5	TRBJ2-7	TGTGCCAGCAGTCAGCAGGGGTATACCTACGAGCAGTACTTC	CASSQQGYTYEQYF
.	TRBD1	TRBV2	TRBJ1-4	TGTGCCAGCCGCAACAGGGGCATGGAAAAACTGTTTTTT	CASRNRGMEKLFF
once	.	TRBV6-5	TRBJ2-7	TGTGCCAGCAGTCAAACCGGGAGTTTGCCCGAGCAGTACTTC	CASSQTGSLPEQYF
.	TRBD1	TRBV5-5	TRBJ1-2	TGTGCCAGCAGCCTCAGGGGGTACGATGGCTACACCTTC	CASSLRGYDGYTF
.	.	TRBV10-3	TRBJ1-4	TGTGCCATCAGCTCAGGGTCTGGCGAAAAACTGTTTTTT	CAISSGSGEKLFF
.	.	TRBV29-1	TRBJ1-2	TGCAGCGTACGAAGACTCGGGTGGCTCCCCTACACCTTC	CSVRRLGWLPYTF
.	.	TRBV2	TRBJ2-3	TGTGCCAGCCTAGACCGGACTCCGTTTAATGCGCAGTATTTT	CASLDRTPFNAQYF
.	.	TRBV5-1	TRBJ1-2	TGCGCCAGCAGCTTGGAGTCAGGAATTAACTATGGCTACACCTTC	CASSLESGINYGYTF